This T cell receptor beta chain was recovered during a study of cytomegalovirus exposure and HLA in healthy donors. The PCR contained 60 Vbeta and 13 Jbeta primers. TCRdb keeps only in-frame clones here, not all; method: immunoSEQ multiplex PCR. This table holds about 200,000 clones, 12% found once. Whole-study findings and limits: Later analysis associated a missense DCLRE1C variant with TCR beta V- and J-gene trimming. Based on reports, TCR beta sequences accurately predicted HLA-A and HLA-B alleles for most subjects. Differences between HLA loci emerged in a later analysis of TCR association rates, with DRB1 most and HLA-C fewest. There were fewer than 200 TCR beta chains listed as cytomegalovirus-associated.

The V gene's germline CDR1 is SGHVS and CDR2 FQNEAQ. CDR3 size: 15 residues. With 0 bases removed from V and 3 bases from J, the gap between germline ends came to 12 bases. This clone was counted only a few times. Its matching antigen is unknown. The rearrangement links TRBV7-8 to TRBJ2-7, with D possibly matching TRBD1 (6 bases). Sequenced: PBMCs. The sequence derives from a man aged 45-65 years in good health and CMV-seropositive. CDR3 protein: CASSLAGQNYYEQYF. DNA for the CDR3: TGTGCCAGCAGCTTAGCAGGACAGAATTACTACGAGCAGTACTTC.